This is a list of T cell receptor beta chains from one sample in a study of cytomegalovirus exposure and HLA in healthy donors. Produced via immunoSEQ multiplex PCR; TCRdb's table is partial and in-frame only. The table lists more than 110,000 clones, around 73% of them singletons. The sequenced sample was PBMCs. These receptors originate from a human donor in good health. Each CDR3 is given with its conserved first and last residue. A D gene is named only where the DNA matches it firmly. Expanded clones are given a class, and other clones once, few, many or no size at all.

TRBD1	NA	TRBV4-1	TRBJ2-7	CASSKGQTYEQYF	TGCGCCAGCAGCAAGGGACAGACCTACGAGCAGTACTTC
NA	NA	TRBV9	TRBJ1-2	CASSTGGSATYGYTF	TGTGCCAGCAGCACGGGGGGCAGCGCTACCTATGGCTACACCTTC
NA	NA	TRBV4-1	TRBJ1-5	CASSQDQYTQPQHF	TGCGCCAGCAGCCAAGATCAATACACTCAGCCCCAGCATTTT
NA	NA	TRBV11-2	TRBJ1-2	CASSFNFVAGYTF	TGTGCCAGCAGCTTCAACTTTGTAGCGGGCTACACCTTC
NA	once	TRBV27	TRBJ1-6	CASSLRGSYNSPLHF	TGTGCCAGCAGCTTAAGGGGCTCCTATAATTCACCCCTCCACTTT
TRBD2	once	TRBV7-9	TRBJ2-7	CASSEKKATSGRYEQYF	TGTGCCAGCAGCGAAAAAAAGGCGACTAGCGGGAGATACGAGCAGTACTTC
TRBD1	NA	TRBV30	TRBJ2-3	CAWSEGQPSTDTQYF	TGTGCCTGGAGTGAGGGACAGCCTAGCACAGATACGCAGTATTTT
TRBD2	once	TRBV5-5	TRBJ2-7	CASGLSTSGGYEQYF	TGTGCCAGCGGCCTATCGACTAGCGGGGGGTACGAGCAGTACTTC
TRBD1	NA	TRBV11-2	TRBJ1-2	CASSPRTGPYGYTF	TGTGCCAGCAGCCCGCGGACAGGTCCCTATGGCTACACCTTC
TRBD2	NA	TRBV2	TRBJ2-2	CASSGTSVNTGELFF	TGTGCCAGCAGTGGCACTAGCGTGAACACCGGGGAGCTGTTTTTT
NA	NA	TRBV19	TRBJ1-3	CASSMAGDSGNTIYF	TGTGCCAGTAGTATGGCAGGGGACTCTGGAAACACCATATATTTT
NA	few	TRBV4-1	TRBJ2-3	CASSQFPEVADTQYF	TGCGCCAGCAGCCAATTCCCGGAGGTTGCAGATACGCAGTATTTT
NA	NA	TRBV25-1	TRBJ2-5	CASSEYFLAGQETQYF	TGTGCCAGCAGTGAATATTTTTTGGCTGGCCAAGAGACCCAGTACTTC
TRBD1	NA	TRBV11-3	TRBJ2-1	CASSYEDRGTEQFF	TGTGCCAGCAGCTACGAGGACAGGGGCACGGAGCAGTTCTTC
TRBD1	NA	TRBV6-5	TRBJ1-4	CASTDTGGLNEKLFF	TGTGCCAGCACCGATACAGGGGGCCTTAATGAAAAACTGTTTTTT
TRBD1	once	TRBV27	TRBJ2-7	CASSYGQGAYEQYF	TGTGCCAGCAGTTATGGACAGGGCGCCTACGAGCAGTACTTC
NA	once	TRBV6-5	TRBJ1-1	CASSYSPTGGTEAFF	TGTGCCAGCAGTTACTCGCCGACGGGAGGGACTGAAGCTTTCTTT
NA	NA	TRBV28	TRBJ2-1	CASRGTGWGEQFF	TGTGCCAGCAGGGGCACAGGGTGGGGTGAGCAGTTCTTC
NA	NA	TRBV15	TRBJ2-1	CATSNRGIYNEQFF	TGTGCCACCAGCAACCGCGGGATTTACAATGAGCAGTTCTTC
TRBD1	NA	TRBV18	TRBJ1-2	CASSPPGQNYGYTF	TGTGCCAGCTCACCACCGGGACAGAACTATGGCTACACCTTC
TRBD1	NA	TRBV10-3	TRBJ2-7	CAISEPEGGRSEQYF	TGTGCCATCAGTGAGCCGGAAGGGGGCCGGTCCGAGCAGTACTTC
TRBD2	NA	TRBV28	TRBJ2-5	CASRVAGMGETQYF	TGTGCCAGCCGGGTAGCGGGTATGGGGGAGACCCAGTACTTC
TRBD2	NA	TRBV11-2	TRBJ2-3	CASSFGSGGTDTQYF	TGTGCCAGCAGCTTTGGTAGCGGGGGTACAGATACGCAGTATTTT
NA	NA	TRBV28	TRBJ1-1	CASRFAIDSEAFF	TGTGCCAGCAGGTTCGCTATCGACAGTGAAGCTTTCTTT
TRBD2	NA	TRBV7-3	TRBJ2-3	CASSHTSGGVDTQYF	TGTGCCAGCAGCCATACTAGCGGGGGAGTAGATACGCAGTATTTT
NA	once	TRBV27	TRBJ1-5	CASSPAGRDQPQHF	TGTGCCAGCAGTCCCGCAGGGAGGGACCAGCCCCAGCATTTT
NA	NA	TRBV10-3	TRBJ1-1	CAIGRGLGTEAFF	TGTGCCATCGGGAGGGGCCTCGGCACTGAAGCTTTCTTT
TRBD1	few	TRBV5-1	TRBJ2-5	CASSPGQGVETQYF	TGCGCCAGCAGCCCGGGACAGGGCGTTGAGACCCAGTACTTC
TRBD1	NA	TRBV2	TRBJ2-5	CASSAGTGGRETQYF	TGTGCCAGCAGTGCCGGGACAGGGGGCCGGGAGACCCAGTACTTC
TRBD1	NA	TRBV2	TRBJ2-2	CASKQGDVIGELFF	TGTGCCAGCAAGCAGGGGGATGTTATCGGGGAGCTGTTTTTT
TRBD1	NA	TRBV19	TRBJ1-6	CASSILQGGISPLHF	TGTGCCAGTAGTATCTTACAGGGGGGAATTTCACCCCTCCACTTT
TRBD2	few	TRBV5-4	TRBJ2-5	CAAGAGGKETQYF	TGTGCCGCGGGGGCGGGAGGGAAGGAGACCCAGTACTTC